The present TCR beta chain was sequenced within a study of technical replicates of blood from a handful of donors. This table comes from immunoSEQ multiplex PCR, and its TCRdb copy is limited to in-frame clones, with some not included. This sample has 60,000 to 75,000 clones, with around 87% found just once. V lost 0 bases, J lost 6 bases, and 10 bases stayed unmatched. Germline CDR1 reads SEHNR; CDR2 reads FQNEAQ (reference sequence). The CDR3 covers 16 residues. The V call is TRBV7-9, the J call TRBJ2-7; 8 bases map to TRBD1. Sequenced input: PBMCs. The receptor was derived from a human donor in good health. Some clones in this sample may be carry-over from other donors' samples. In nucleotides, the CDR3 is TGTGCCAGCAGCTTAGCGCGTGCGACAGGGGTTACCGAGCAGTACTTC. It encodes CASSLARATGVTEQYF.